This T cell receptor beta chain was identified during a study of cytomegalovirus exposure and HLA in healthy donors. As for the study in general: The same platform as the roughly 670 first-cohort repertoires was used for the 130 or so validation repertoires, a later analysis reported. Study findings and constraints: Rare sequences made up most TCRs, while some public TCRs were found in many donors. In the 95 to 150 validation repertoires, a later analysis found that first-cohort TCR clusters tended to co-occur.

The V gene lost 2 bases and the J gene lost 5 bases, with 10 bases spanning the gap. Germline V gene data show CDR1 as KGHSH and CDR2 as LQKENI. This CDR3 is built from 14 residues. The method was immunoSEQ multiplex PCR; TCRdb's version includes in-frame clones alone and lacks a portion of them. The repertoire includes 90,000 to 100,000 clones, roughly 90% of them detected once, and 5.5% to 7% sits in the top ten. There are a few counts of this clone. Its antigen is undetermined. This TCR came from a man between 18 and 35 years old in good health and CMV-seropositive. The sequenced material came from PBMCs. This chain links TRBV18 with TRBJ1-5; tentative D call: TRBD1 (6 bases). In nucleotides, the CDR3 is TGTGCCAGCTCACCAAACAGGGACGATCAGCCCCAGCATTTT. The encoded protein is CASSPNRDDQPQHF.